This T cell receptor beta chain stems from a study of blood T cell repertoires in COVID-19. Study at large: Material from acute and convalescent COVID-19 was sourced from the United States, Italy and Spain. Sources were T cells, B-cell-depleted T cells, or PBMCs; the material itself was cDNA or gDNA.

Original analysis: The authors estimated nucleated cell counts from reference gene primer amplification. Assay: immunoSEQ multiplex PCR; the TCRdb copy retains only in-frame clones and omits some. The V and J calls and the clone size are those of that table, but D and trimming were determined from the DNA. The sample consists of 210,000 or so clones, 80% to 90% of them appearing once. CDR1 and CDR2 from the germline V gene are SGHTA and FQGNSA. The ends lost 1 base at V and 0 bases at J; junction bases unmatched: 5. This CDR3 spans 16 amino acids. This chain links TRBV7-2 with TRBJ1-1, with 7 bases lining up with TRBD1. The material sequenced was peripheral blood. This clonotype was sampled from a woman in her seventies with active or convalescent COVID-19. CDR3 sequence reads: CASSLVGTELNTEAFF. DNA for the CDR3: TGTGCCAGCAGCTTAGTTGGGACAGAGCTGAACACTGAAGCTTTCTTT.